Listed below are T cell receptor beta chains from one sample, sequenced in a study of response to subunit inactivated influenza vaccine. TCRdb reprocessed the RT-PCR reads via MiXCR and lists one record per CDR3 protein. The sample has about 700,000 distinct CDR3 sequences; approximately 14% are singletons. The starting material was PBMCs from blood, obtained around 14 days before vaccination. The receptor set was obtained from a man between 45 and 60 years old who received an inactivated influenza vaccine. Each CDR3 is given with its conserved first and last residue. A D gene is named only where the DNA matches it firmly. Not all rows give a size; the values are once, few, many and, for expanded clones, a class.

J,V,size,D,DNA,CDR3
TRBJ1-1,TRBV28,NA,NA,TGTGCCAGCAGTTTAAGGGGCTCGGGTGGGAACACTGAAGCTTTCTTT,CASSLRGSGGNTEAFF
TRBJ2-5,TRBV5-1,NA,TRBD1,TGCGCCAGCAGCTCCCTAACCGGGACAGGGGAAGAGACCCAGTACTTC,CASSSLTGTGEETQYF
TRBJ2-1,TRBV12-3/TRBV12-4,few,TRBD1,TGTGCCAGCAGTTTGGGGACAGGGTCAGGTGAGCAGTTCTTC,CASSLGTGSGEQFF
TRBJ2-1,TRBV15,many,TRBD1,TGTGCCACCACCCGGGACAGAATTAACAATGAGCAGTTCTTC,CATTRDRINNEQFF
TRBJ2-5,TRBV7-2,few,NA,TGTGCCAGCAGCACACAGAGAGAGACCCAGTACTTC,CASSTQRETQYF
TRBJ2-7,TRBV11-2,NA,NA,TGTGCCAGCAGCCCCGTTGGACAGAGCTACGAGCAGTACTTC,CASSPVGQSYEQYF
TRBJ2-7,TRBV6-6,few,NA,TGTGCCAGCAGATCAGAGCCAAAGGACGAGCAGTACTTC,CASRSEPKDEQYF
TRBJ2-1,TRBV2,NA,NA,TGTGCCAGCAGCGACCGGGTAGGGCAGTTCTTC,CASSDRVGQFF
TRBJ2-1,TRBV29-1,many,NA,TGCAGCGTTGAAGTCGGGAGAGACTATGAGCAGTTCTTC,CSVEVGRDYEQFF
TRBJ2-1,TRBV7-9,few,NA,TGTGCCAGCAGCCTCTCGACTGGGAACAATGAGCAGTTCTTC,CASSLSTGNNEQFF
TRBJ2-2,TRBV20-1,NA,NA,TGCAGTGCCAGGGGACCCACAAACACCGGGGAGCTGTTTTTT,CSARGPTNTGELFF
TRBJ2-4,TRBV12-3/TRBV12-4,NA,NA,TGTGCCAGCAGTTTAGTTGCGGGGGCGCTCAAAAACATTCAGTACTTC,CASSLVAGALKNIQYF
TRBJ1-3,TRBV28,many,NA,TGTGCCAGCAGCCCACTCCCGACAGGAGTTTTTGGAAACACCATATATTTT,CASSPLPTGVFGNTIYF
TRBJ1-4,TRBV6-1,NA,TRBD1,TGTGCCAGCACCCTAGACAGGGGGAGTGAAAAACTGTTTTTT,CASTLDRGSEKLFF
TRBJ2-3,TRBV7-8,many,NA,TGTGCCAGCAGCTCGGGACGACCCTCAGATACGCAGTATTTT,CASSSGRPSDTQYF
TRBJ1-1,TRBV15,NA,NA,TGTGCCACCAGAGGCGACAGACTGAACACTGAAGCTTTCTTT,CATRGDRLNTEAFF
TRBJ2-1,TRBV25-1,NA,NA,TGTGCCAGCAGCCGGGGCTCATCTTTGAATGAGCAGTTCTTC,CASSRGSSLNEQFF
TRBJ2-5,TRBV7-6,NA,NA,TGTGCCAGCAGCTTTCCAGAGACCCAGTACTTC,CASSFPETQYF
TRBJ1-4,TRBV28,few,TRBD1,TGTGCCAGCAGCCCGCCAGGGGGCGGTGAAAAACTGTTTTTT,CASSPPGGGEKLFF
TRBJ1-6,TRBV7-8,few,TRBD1,TGTGCCAGCGGGGAGCGACAGGGCAATAATTCACCCCTCCACTTT,CASGERQGNNSPLHF
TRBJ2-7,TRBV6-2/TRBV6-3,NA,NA,TGTGCCAGCAGAGCCGGGCTTTACTACGAGCAGTACTTC,CASRAGLYYEQYF
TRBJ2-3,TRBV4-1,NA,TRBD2,TGCGCCAGCAGCCAAGAAAGTCCCGGGACTAGTTCCTACCCAGATACGCAGTATTTT,CASSQESPGTSSYPDTQYF
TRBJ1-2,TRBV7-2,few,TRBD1,TGTGCCAGCAGCTTTCAGGTGCAGACAGGGTGGGATTCTGGCTACACCTTC,CASSFQVQTGWDSGYTF
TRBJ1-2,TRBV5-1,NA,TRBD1,TGCGCCAGCAGCACAACGACAGGGGGTCGCTATGGCTACACCTTC,CASSTTTGGRYGYTF
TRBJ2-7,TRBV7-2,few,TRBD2,TGTGCCAGCACCGGACTAGCGGGGGTAGAGCAGTACTTC,CASTGLAGVEQYF
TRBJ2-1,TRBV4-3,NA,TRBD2,TGCGCCAGCAGCCAAGCCCCGGGAGGGCCTCAGGGGCAGTTCTTC,CASSQAPGGPQGQFF
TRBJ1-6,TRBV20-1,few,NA,TGCAGTGCCCCACCCCGACAGTCGGATTCACCCCTCCACTTT,CSAPPRQSDSPLHF
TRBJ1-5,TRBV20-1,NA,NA,TGCAGTGCTAGAAATAGTCTCCAAATCAATCAGCCCCAGCATTTT,CSARNSLQINQPQHF
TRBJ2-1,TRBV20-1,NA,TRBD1,TGCAGTGTACAGGGGATTTCCTACAATGAGCAGTTCTTC,CSVQGISYNEQFF
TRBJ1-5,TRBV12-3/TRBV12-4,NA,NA,TGTGCCAGCAGTTCTAATTCGGGGGGCGTCAGACAGCCCCAGCATTTT,CASSSNSGGVRQPQHF
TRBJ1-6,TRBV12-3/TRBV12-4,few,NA,TGTGCCAGCAGTTTAGCGCAGACTTCTGATTCACCCCTCCACTTT,CASSLAQTSDSPLHF
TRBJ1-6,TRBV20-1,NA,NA,TGCAGTGCTAGTAGGGGCTCCTATAATTCACCCCTCCACTTT,CSASRGSYNSPLHF
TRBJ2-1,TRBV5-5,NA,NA,TGTGCCAGCAGCTTTGGGGTAGAGGCCTACAATGAGCAGTTCTTC,CASSFGVEAYNEQFF
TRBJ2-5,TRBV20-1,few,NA,TGCAGTGCTAATGACAGGATCCAAGAGACCCAGTACTTC,CSANDRIQETQYF
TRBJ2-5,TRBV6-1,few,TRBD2,TGTGCCAGCAGTGCTAGCGGGAGTCCAGAGACCCAGTACTTC,CASSASGSPETQYF
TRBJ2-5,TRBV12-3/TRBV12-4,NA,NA,TGTGCCAGCAGTTTAGTCCGGGATAGTGGCCAAGAGACCCAGTACTTC,CASSLVRDSGQETQYF
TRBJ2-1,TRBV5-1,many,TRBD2,TGCGCCAGCAGCCAGTCCGGGACTAGCGATGAGCAGTTCTTC,CASSQSGTSDEQFF
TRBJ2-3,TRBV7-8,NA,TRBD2,TGTGCCAGCAGCTTACTAGCGGGTTCTGACACAGATACGCAGTATTTT,CASSLLAGSDTDTQYF
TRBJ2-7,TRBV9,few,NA,TGTGCCAGCAGCGTAGGGGCCGGGGATTTAGACGAGCAGTACTTC,CASSVGAGDLDEQYF
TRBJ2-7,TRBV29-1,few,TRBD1,TGCAGCGTTGTTGGACAGGGTACCTACGAGCAGTACTTC,CSVVGQGTYEQYF
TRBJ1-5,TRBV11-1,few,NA,TGTGCCAGCAGCTCCGCCCCGGATCAGCCCCAGCATTTT,CASSSAPDQPQHF
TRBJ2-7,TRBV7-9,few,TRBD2,TGTGCCAGCAGCGTTAGCGGGAGGAGCTACGAGCAGTACTTC,CASSVSGRSYEQYF
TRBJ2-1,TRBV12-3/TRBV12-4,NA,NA,TGTGCCAGCAGTTTTGAGGGGGTGTCCTACAATGAGCAGTTCTTC,CASSFEGVSYNEQFF
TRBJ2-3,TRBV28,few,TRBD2,TGTGCCAGCAGCTCAGCCGGGACTAGCGGGACAGATACGCAGTATTTT,CASSSAGTSGTDTQYF
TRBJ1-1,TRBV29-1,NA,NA,TGCAGCGTTGAAAGAGGGGCGGGAGAAGCTTTCTTT,CSVERGAGEAFF